Described below is a single T cell receptor beta chain sequence and its context. Enrolled during active infection, Seattle patients were then followed longitudinally. Trimming cost V 1 base and J 4 bases; bases outside gene matches: 11. This CDR3 spans 17 amino acids. CDR1 is SGHTA, CDR2 FQGNSA, per germline. Original data processing: From reference gene primer amplification, estimates of nucleated cell counts were derived. Generated by immunoSEQ multiplex PCR, the TCRdb table keeps only in-frame clones and is missing some. The V and J calls and clone size come from that table; D and trimming were worked out from the DNA. This table has 330,000 or so clones, roughly 87% appearing once. The data stem from a study of blood T cell repertoires in COVID-19. At the level of the study: From the United States, Italy and Spain came samples of acute and convalescent COVID-19. T cells, B-cell-depleted T cells, or PBMCs supplied cDNA or gDNA.

The TCR was taken from a man younger than 40 with COVID-19, enrolled during active disease. This chain joins TRBV7-2 and TRBJ2-7, with 9 bases lining up with TRBD1. The sequencing input was peripheral blood. DNA for the CDR3: TGTGCCAGCAGCTTAGTCGAACCGGGACAGGGAATATACGAGCAGTACTTC. Translated, it gives CASSLVEPGQGIYEQYF.